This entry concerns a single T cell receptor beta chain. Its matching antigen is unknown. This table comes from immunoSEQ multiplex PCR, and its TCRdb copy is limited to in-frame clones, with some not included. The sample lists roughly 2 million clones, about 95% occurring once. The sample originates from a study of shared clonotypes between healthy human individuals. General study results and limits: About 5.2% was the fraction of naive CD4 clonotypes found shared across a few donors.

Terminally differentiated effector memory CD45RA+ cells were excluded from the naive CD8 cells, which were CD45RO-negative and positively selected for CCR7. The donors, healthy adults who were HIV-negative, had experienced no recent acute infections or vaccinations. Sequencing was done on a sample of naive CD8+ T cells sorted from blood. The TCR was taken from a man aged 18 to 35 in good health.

The chain's CDR3 is CASTPPGSYEQYF. DNA for the CDR3: TGTGCCAGCACCCCTCCGGGCTCCTACGAGCAGTACTTC. The chain is built from TRBV2 and TRBJ2-7; D is unresolved. V lost 7 bases and J lost 0, with 10 bases in between. Germline lookup yields CDR1 SNHLY and CDR2 FYNNEI. The CDR3 totals 13 residues.